This TCR beta chain was observed in a study of T-cell memory formation after mild COVID-19 listed by TCRdb under 2021. As for the study more broadly: Most TCR sequence clusters were specific to one of the two donors. The cohort comprised two young, previously healthy adult volunteers, one female and one male. Longitudinal TCRalpha and TCRbeta repertoire sequencing tracked T-cell clones expanding and contracting after mild COVID-19 in two donors.

From the cysteine through the phenylalanine, the CDR3 covers 16 amino acids. Just CDR3 DNA is preserved here, 48 bases in frame from base 1. The junction carries 15 bases between V and J, which are trimmed by 4 bases and 2 bases respectively. CDR1 MNHEY and CDR2 SVGAGI are derived from the germline V gene. TCRdb lists the instrument as Illumina NovaSeq 6000. Using 5'RACE with constant-segment primers, TCRalpha and TCRbeta cDNA libraries were constructed, with sample barcodes and unique molecular identifiers added in the process. Trizol reagent was used to extract RNA from every sample. Libraries were amplified in two PCR steps, with a second sample barcode and Illumina TruSeq adapters added in the second step. Libraries were sequenced on an Illumina NovaSeq with 2 x 150 bp paired-end reads. The paper's data handling went like this. With migec v1.2.7, reads were demultiplexed and then collapsed into UMI-guided consensus sequences. With mixcr v2.1.11, UMI consensuses were aligned to TRA and TRB V and J templates and assembled into clonotypes. A clonotype was counted as expanded or contracted only if both edgeR and NoisET called the change significant, with noise models trained on biological replicates. For edgeR calls, a false discovery rate-adjusted p below 0.01 and a log2 fold-change threshold of 1 were applied. As an exploratory analysis of dynamics, max-normalized trajectories of the 1000 most abundant clonotypes were examined with PCA combined with hierarchical clustering. The CD4 or CD8 phenotype of responding clones was assigned using the separately sequenced CD4+ and CD8+ repertoires. Using fastp at Q25 and MiXCR, TCRdb reprocessed the public reads and kept productive beta chains. Identical CDR3 proteins give one entry, which carries the most common genes and DNA. The V and J calls here are based on TCRdb, not the publication. Within this sample are roughly 52,000 distinct CDR3 sequences, with roughly 9.5% of them counted one time only. The top ten hold more than 0.95% of the sample.

PBMCs were isolated by Ficoll-Paque density gradient centrifugation. Concerning this clonotype itself: Its antigen is currently not known. Base qualities are missing; no much larger clone stands one base away.

The study at large found these results: The study covered only a couple of mild cases, and larger cohorts including severe cases with pre-infection samples were considered necessary. Contracting CD4+ clones appeared mostly in the CM and EM memory subsets, whereas CD8+ clones were enriched in EMRA. Whether the second-wave clones peaking on day 37 were SARS-CoV-2 specific was not confirmed. Some responding clones were detected in pre-infection memory, which suggested that pre-existing cross-reactive memory T cells had joined the SARS-CoV-2 response. From day 15 to 85, contracting clones showed balanced CD4/CD8 phenotypes, whereas a second wave of clones that expanded from day 15 to 37 leaned towards CD4+.

The sequenced sample consisted of PBMCs or a T cell subset sorted from them (not recorded which). The V and J genes are TRBV6-5 and TRBJ2-1; TRBD1 is a possible D gene, resting on 6 matching bases. This receptor was taken from a man aged 18-30 years who had mild COVID-19 (a few samples of this study predate the infection). The sample titles of this study are shuffled in the database, so cell type and time point are left out; the donor was told from shared clones. The CDR3 amino acid sequence is: CASSSSSGVAYNEQFF. The DNA sequence is given as TGTGCCAGCAGTTCCTCGTCAGGGGTGGCCTACAATGAGCAGTTCTTC.